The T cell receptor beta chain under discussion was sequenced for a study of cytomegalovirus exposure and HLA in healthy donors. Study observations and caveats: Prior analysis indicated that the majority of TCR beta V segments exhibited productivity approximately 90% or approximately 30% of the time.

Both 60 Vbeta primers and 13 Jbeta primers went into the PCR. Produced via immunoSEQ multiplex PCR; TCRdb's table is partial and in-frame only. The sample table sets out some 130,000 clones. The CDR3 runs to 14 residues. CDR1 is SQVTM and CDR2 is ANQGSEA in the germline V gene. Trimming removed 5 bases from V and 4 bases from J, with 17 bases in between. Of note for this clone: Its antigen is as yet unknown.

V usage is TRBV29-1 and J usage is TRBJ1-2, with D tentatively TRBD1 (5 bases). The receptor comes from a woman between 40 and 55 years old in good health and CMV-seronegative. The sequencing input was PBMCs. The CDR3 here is CSVFPHRPRYGYTF. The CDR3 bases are TGCAGCGTTTTTCCTCACAGGCCCCGCTATGGCTACACCTTC.